This T cell receptor (beta chain) was documented in a study of blood T cell repertoires in COVID-19. At the level of the study: Whether acute or convalescent, the COVID-19 samples came from the United States, Italy and Spain. Sources were T cells, B-cell-depleted T cells, or PBMCs; the material itself was cDNA or gDNA.

Per the authors' pipeline: Amplification from reference gene primers served as the basis for estimated nucleated cell counts. TCRdb's copy holds only in-frame clones and misses some; the assay was immunoSEQ multiplex PCR. V and J calls and clone size are as listed in that table; D and trimming were resolved from the DNA. Seen here are roughly 35,000 clones, 90% observed once, and the top ten hold around 10%. Trimming stripped 0 bases from V and 1 base from J, with 9 bases between. CDR1 and CDR2 (germline): LNHNV, YYDKDF (reference sequence). The CDR3 has 16 residues. The TCR sequence derives from a man in his 70s with acute or convalescent COVID-19. The chain has TRBV15 and TRBJ2-2, with D hard to call. Material: peripheral blood. The CDR3 bases are TGTGCCACCAGCAGAGATCTGGCAGGGAACACCGGGGAGCTGTTTTTT. This encodes CATSRDLAGNTGELFF.